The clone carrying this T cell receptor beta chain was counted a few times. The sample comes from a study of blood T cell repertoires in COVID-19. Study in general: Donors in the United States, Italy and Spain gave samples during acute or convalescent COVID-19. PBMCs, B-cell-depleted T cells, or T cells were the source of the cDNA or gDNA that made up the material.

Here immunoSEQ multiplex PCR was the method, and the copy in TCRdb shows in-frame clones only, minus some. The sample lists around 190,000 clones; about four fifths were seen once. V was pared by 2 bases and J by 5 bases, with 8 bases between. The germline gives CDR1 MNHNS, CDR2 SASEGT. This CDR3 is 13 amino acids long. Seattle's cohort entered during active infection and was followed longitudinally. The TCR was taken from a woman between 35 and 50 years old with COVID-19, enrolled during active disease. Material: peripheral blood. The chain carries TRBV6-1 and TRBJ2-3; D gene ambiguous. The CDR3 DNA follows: TGTGCCAGCAGTGAACAGCGCGGAGATACGCAGTATTTT. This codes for CASSEQRGDTQYF.